A selection of T cell receptor beta chains follows, all from one sample in a study of T-cell reconstitution after alpha-beta-depleted transplantation in children. Via MiXCR, TCRdb re-called the PCR reads, giving one row per CDR3 protein. The sample lists 450,000 to 700,000 distinct CDR3 sequences; 27% were seen once. Sequenced material: PBMCs, taken before TCRalphabeta/CD19-depleted stem cell transplant. The receptors originated from a boy under two years old with Wiskott-Aldrich syndrome, due to receive a stem cell transplant. CDR3s include the opening cysteine and the closing phenylalanine or tryptophan. D genes are given only for firm matches. Not every row has a clone size; where given, it reads once, few, many or a size class.

DNA: TGCAGTGCTTCCGGGACAGCCTATTCCTACGAGCAGTACTTC
CDR3: CSASGTAYSYEQYF
D: TRBD1
size: few
V: TRBV20-1
J: TRBJ2-7

DNA: TGCAGTGCTAGAAGACCCTCGGATGAGCAGTTCTTC
CDR3: CSARRPSDEQFF
D: NA
size: NA
V: TRBV20-1
J: TRBJ2-1

DNA: TGCAGTGCTAGAGATAAGGGGCTAGCGGGAGTAAGGGAGACCCAGTACTTC
CDR3: CSARDKGLAGVRETQYF
D: TRBD2
size: NA
V: TRBV20-1
J: TRBJ2-5

DNA: TGTGCCAGCAGTCCGCTGGGGGTAAATCAGCCCCAGCATTTT
CDR3: CASSPLGVNQPQHF
D: NA
size: NA
V: TRBV12-3/TRBV12-4
J: TRBJ1-5

DNA: TGCAGTGCTAGACAGGAGCTAACAGATACGCAGTATTTT
CDR3: CSARQELTDTQYF
D: NA
size: NA
V: TRBV20-1
J: TRBJ2-3

DNA: TGCGCCAGCAGTCTTACCGGGACTAGCGGCAATGAGCAGTTCTTC
CDR3: CASSLTGTSGNEQFF
D: TRBD2
size: few
V: TRBV5-1
J: TRBJ2-1

DNA: TGTGCCAGCAGTTTAGTAAGACCGTCTGCCCAAAATACCCAGTACTTC
CDR3: CASSLVRPSAQNTQYF
D: NA
size: few
V: TRBV12-3/TRBV12-4
J: TRBJ2-5

DNA: TGTGCCACCAGTGCGGCTAGCGGAAACACAGATACGCAGTATTTT
CDR3: CATSAASGNTDTQYF
D: TRBD2
size: NA
V: TRBV24-1
J: TRBJ2-3

DNA: TGTGCCAGCAGTCCCCATGTCGGGTACAATGAGCAGTTCTTC
CDR3: CASSPHVGYNEQFF
D: NA
size: NA
V: TRBV28
J: TRBJ2-1

DNA: TGTGCCAGCAGGCCAGGGTTTGGAAACACCATATATTTT
CDR3: CASRPGFGNTIYF
D: NA
size: NA
V: TRBV7-2
J: TRBJ1-3

DNA: TGCAGCGGGGCTCCAGGAACCTCTGAAGCTTTCTTT
CDR3: CSGAPGTSEAFF
D: NA
size: few
V: TRBV29-1
J: TRBJ1-1

DNA: TGTGCCAGCAGTTCGTTCCTGAACACTGAAGCTTTCTTT
CDR3: CASSSFLNTEAFF
D: NA
size: few
V: TRBV7-2
J: TRBJ1-1

DNA: TGCGCCAGCAGCACTAGGCTAGCGGAGTCGAGTTACAATGAGCAGTTCTTC
CDR3: CASSTRLAESSYNEQFF
D: TRBD2
size: NA
V: TRBV5-1
J: TRBJ2-1

DNA: TGCGCCAGCAGCTTAAGGGGACAGGCAAACAATGAGCAGTTCTTC
CDR3: CASSLRGQANNEQFF
D: TRBD1
size: few
V: TRBV5-1
J: TRBJ2-1

DNA: TGCAGTGCTAGGACTATTTCATATGAGCAGTTCTTC
CDR3: CSARTISYEQFF
D: NA
size: NA
V: TRBV20-1
J: TRBJ2-1

DNA: TGTGCCAGCAGTCCGGGACAGGGGACCTATAATTCACCCCTCCACTTT
CDR3: CASSPGQGTYNSPLHF
D: TRBD1
size: few
V: TRBV2
J: TRBJ1-6

DNA: TGTGCCAGCAGTTCGGGACTAGCGGGAGTCATTGAGCAGTTCTTC
CDR3: CASSSGLAGVIEQFF
D: TRBD2
size: NA
V: TRBV12-3/TRBV12-4
J: TRBJ2-1

DNA: TGCAGTGCTAGAGACGAAGACTCTGGGGCCAACGTCCTGACTTTC
CDR3: CSARDEDSGANVLTF
D: NA
size: few
V: TRBV20-1
J: TRBJ2-6

DNA: TGTGCCAGCAGTTTATCGTCGGTTGGGGATACGCAGTATTTT
CDR3: CASSLSSVGDTQYF
D: NA
size: NA
V: TRBV28
J: TRBJ2-3

DNA: TGTGCCAGCAGCCAATCAGGTACGGCGGAACCACCCTACGAGCAGTACTTC
CDR3: CASSQSGTAEPPYEQYF
D: NA
size: few
V: TRBV4-2
J: TRBJ2-7